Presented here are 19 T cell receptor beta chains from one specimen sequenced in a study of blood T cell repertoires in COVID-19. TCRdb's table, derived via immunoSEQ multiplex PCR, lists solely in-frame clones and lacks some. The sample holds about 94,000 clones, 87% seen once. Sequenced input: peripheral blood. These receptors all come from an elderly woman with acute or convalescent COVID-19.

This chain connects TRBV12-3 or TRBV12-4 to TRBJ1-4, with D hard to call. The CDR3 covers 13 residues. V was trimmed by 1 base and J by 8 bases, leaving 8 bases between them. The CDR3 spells CASSLVGAEKLFF. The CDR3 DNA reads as TGTGCCAGCAGTTTAGTGGGCGCGGAAAAACTGTTTTTT.

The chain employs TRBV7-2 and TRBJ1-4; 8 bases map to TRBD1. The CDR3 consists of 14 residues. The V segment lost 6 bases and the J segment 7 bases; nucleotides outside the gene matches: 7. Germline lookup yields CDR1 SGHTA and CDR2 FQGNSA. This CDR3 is CASSPGTGREKLFF. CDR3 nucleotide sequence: TGTGCCAGCAGTCCCGGGACAGGCCGTGAAAAACTGTTTTTT.

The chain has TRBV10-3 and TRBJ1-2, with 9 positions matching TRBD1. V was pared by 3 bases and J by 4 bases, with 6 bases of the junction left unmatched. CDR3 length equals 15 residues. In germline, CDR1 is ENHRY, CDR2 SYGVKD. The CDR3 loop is CAISDHRGRGYGYTF. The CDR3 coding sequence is TGTGCCATCAGTGACCACAGGGGGCGCGGCTATGGCTACACCTTC.

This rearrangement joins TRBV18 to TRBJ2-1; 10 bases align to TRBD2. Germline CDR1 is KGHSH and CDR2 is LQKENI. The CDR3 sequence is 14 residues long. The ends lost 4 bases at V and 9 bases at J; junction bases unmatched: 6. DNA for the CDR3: TGTGCCAGCTCACAGCGGGAGGGCCTGGGTGAGCAGTTCTTC. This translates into CASSQREGLGEQFF.

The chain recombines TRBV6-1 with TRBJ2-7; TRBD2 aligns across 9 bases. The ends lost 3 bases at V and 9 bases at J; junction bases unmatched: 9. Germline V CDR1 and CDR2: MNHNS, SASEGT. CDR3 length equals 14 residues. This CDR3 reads CASSDGGRGGGQYF. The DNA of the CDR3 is TGTGCCAGCAGTGATGGCGGGAGGGGAGGCGGGCAGTACTTC.

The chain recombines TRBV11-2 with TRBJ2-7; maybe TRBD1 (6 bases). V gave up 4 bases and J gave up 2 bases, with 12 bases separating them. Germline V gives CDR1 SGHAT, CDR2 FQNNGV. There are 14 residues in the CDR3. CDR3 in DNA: TGTGCCAGCAGCTCACGACAGGTTACCTACGAGCAGTACTTC. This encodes CASSSRQVTYEQYF.

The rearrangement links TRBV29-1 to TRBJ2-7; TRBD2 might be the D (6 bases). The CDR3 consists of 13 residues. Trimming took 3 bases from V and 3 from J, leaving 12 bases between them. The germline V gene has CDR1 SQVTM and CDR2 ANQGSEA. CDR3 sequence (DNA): TGCAGCGTTGACGGGGACTCTCGCTACGAGCAGTACTTC. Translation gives CSVDGDSRYEQYF.

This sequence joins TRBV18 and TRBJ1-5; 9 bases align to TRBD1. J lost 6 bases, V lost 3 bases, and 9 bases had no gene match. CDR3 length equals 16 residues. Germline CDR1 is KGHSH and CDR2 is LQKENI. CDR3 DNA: TGTGCCAGCTCACCTCCGGGACAGGGTAGAGGTCAGCCCCAGCATTTT. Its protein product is CASSPPGQGRGQPQHF.

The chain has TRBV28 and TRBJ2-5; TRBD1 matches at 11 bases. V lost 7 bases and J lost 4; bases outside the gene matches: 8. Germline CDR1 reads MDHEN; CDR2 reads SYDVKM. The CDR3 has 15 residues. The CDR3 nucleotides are TGTGCCAGCAACCTGGACAGGGGGCGAGGAGAGACCCAGTACTTC. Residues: CASNLDRGRGETQYF.

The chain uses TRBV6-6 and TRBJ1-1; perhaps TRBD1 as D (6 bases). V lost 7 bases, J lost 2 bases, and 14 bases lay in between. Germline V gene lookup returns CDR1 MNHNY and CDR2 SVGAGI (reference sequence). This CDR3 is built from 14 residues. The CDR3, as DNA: TGTGCCAGCAAAACGGGGACACCTAACACTGAAGCTTTCTTT. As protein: CASKTGTPNTEAFF.

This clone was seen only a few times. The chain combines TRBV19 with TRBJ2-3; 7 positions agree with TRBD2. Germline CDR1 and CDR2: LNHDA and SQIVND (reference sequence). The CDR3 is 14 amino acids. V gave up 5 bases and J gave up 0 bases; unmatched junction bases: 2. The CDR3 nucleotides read TGTGCCAGTAGTCTTAGCGGGAGCACAGATACGCAGTATTTT. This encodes CASSLSGSTDTQYF.

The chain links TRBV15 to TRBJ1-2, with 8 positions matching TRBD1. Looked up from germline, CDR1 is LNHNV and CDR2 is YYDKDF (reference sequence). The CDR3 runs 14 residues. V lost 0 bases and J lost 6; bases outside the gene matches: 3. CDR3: CATSRDNRGNGYTF. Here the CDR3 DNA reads TGTGCCACCAGCAGAGATAACAGGGGGAATGGCTACACCTTC.

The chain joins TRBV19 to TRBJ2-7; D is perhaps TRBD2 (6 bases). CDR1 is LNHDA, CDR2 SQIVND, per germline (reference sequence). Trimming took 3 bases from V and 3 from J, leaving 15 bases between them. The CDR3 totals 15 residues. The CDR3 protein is CASSIRRDGDYEQYF. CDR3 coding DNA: TGTGCCAGTAGTATTCGGCGGGATGGGGACTACGAGCAGTACTTC.

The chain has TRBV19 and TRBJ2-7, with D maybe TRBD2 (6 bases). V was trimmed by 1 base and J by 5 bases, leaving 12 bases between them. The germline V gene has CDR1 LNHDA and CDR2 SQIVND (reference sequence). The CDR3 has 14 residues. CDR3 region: CASSIAASVDEQYF. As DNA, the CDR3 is TGTGCCAGTAGTATAGCAGCTAGCGTCGACGAGCAGTACTTC.

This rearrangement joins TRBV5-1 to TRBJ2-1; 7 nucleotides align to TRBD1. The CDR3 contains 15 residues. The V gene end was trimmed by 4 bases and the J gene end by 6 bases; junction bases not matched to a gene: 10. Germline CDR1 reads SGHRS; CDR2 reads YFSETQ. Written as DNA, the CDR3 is TGCGCCAGCAGCAAACGACAGGGTGAGGGCAATGAGCAGTTCTTC. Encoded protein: CASSKRQGEGNEQFF.

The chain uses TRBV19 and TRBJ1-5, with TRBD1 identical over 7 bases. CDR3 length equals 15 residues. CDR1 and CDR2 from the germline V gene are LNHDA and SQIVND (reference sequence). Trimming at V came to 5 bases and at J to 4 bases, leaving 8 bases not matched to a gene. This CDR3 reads CASSLGQVGNQPQHF. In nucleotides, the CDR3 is TGTGCCAGTAGTCTTGGACAGGTTGGAAATCAGCCCCAGCATTTT.

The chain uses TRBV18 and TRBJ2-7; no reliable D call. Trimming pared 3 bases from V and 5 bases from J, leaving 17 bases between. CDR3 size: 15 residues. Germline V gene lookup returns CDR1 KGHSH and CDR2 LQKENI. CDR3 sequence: CASSPPSLQKNEQYF. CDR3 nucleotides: TGTGCCAGCTCACCTCCCTCCCTCCAGAAGAACGAGCAGTACTTC.

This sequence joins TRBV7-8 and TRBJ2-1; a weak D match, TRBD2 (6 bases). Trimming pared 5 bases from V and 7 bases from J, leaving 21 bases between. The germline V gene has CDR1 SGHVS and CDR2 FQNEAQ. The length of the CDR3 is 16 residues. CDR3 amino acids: CASSPRGRSFGNEQFF. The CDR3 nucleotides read TGTGCCAGCAGCCCCCGGGGGAGGTCCTTTGGTAATGAGCAGTTCTTC.

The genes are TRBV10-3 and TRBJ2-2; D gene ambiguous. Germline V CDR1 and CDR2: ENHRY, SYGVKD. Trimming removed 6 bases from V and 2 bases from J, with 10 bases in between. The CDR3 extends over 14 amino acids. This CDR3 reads CAIRQEVNTGELFF. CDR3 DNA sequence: TGTGCCATCAGGCAAGAGGTCAACACCGGGGAGCTGTTTTTT.